This T cell receptor beta chain was captured in a study of T cell repertoires in ileal Crohn's disease (dated by TCRdb to between 2018 and 2020). In the study overall: Median disease duration was approximately 8.3 years, and about 36% of patients were identified as active smokers at the time of surgery. All patients had surgery for a complication: stricturing disease in 61% and penetrating disease in about 39%. Roughly half of the patients were given postoperative therapy, with about a dozen receiving thiopurines and roughly 20 receiving anti-TNF agents. TCR repertoire analysis was done in a few dozen Crohn's disease patients from a prospective multicentre cohort. Running in parallel with the study was a multicentre cohort set up to find predictors of early endoscopic recurrence following ileocolonic resection. Endoscopic postoperative recurrence was defined as a Rutgeerts score above i0. The study sequenced 170 or so mucosal samples from around 57 patients, taken at several locations on the surgical specimen and at postoperative endoscopy. Paper-wide results and their limitations: Mucosal CD4 and CD8 T cells were sorted and sequenced only in a subgroup of patients, whose size was not stated. Sorted CD8 T cells carried more high-frequency clones than CD4 T cells, suggesting mucosal expansions were mainly CD8. Compared with non-smokers, patients who were active smokers at surgery showed a significantly higher proportion of clonal expansions (approximately 28% vs 17%, p=0.02). Endoscopic recurrence was linked to a higher percentage of high-frequency clones at surgery, and recurrence occurred in every patient whose clonality exceeded 26.8% (18/57).

For commercial TCRB immunosequencing, roughly 0.5 micrograms of biopsy DNA were submitted for each sample. CDR3 regions were amplified from genomic DNA by Adaptive Biotechnology using a two-step, amplification bias-controlled multiplex PCR. The first PCR used primers for every V and J gene segment; the second PCR added barcodes and Illumina adapters. An Illumina instrument was used to sequence the CDR3 libraries. In the paper's pipeline: Vendor-provided pipelines were combined with custom analysis of raw data in R/Bioconductor under R version 3.3.0. Clonality, which ranges from 0 to 1, was calculated as the inverse of the normalised Shannon entropy across all productive clones. High-frequency clones were defined as the share of the repertoire taken up by the top 100 clones, keeping only clones that passed a 95% confidence test. Overlap between samples was measured with the Morisita-Horn index, while repertoire diversity was measured with the Simpson index. As stored in TCRdb, this immuneACCESS dataset retains in-frame rearrangements with V and J assigned. A fraction of the clones does not appear; measured against another copy, unresolved V genes explain less than half of the discrepancy, and the remainder lacks a known reason. For V, J and clone size, that table is used; D and trimming come from the DNA. This sample lists several thousand clones; around 90% were detected once. The ten largest clones take up 4.5% to 6.5% of the sample.

Points on this clone: There is no known antigen for this receptor. No base-level quality is on record; no much larger clone is a single base apart.

CDR1 and CDR2, per the germline V gene (reference sequence), are MNHNY and SVGAGI. The CDR3 goes from the cysteine to the phenylalanine over 12 residues. Only the CDR3 DNA stays, 36 bases, in frame from base 1. Cut back by 8 bases and 7 bases, the V and J ends lie 12 bases apart. Adults with ileal or ileocolonic Crohn's disease for whom ileocolonic resection was indicated were considered eligible. Before DNA extraction, whole ileal mucosal biopsies were kept frozen at -80 degrees C. Genomic DNA was isolated from frozen whole biopsies using a TRizol-based method, and the DNA was quantified with a NanoDrop 2000 spectrophotometer.

The chain is made from TRBV6-6 and TRBJ1-5; a weak D assignment points to TRBD1 (6 bases agree). The source of this sequence is an adult with Crohn's disease. Material: ileal tissue. The DNA is as follows: TGTGCCAGCGCAGGGGAAGTCCAGCCCCAGCATTTT. Translation gives CASAGEVQPQHF.